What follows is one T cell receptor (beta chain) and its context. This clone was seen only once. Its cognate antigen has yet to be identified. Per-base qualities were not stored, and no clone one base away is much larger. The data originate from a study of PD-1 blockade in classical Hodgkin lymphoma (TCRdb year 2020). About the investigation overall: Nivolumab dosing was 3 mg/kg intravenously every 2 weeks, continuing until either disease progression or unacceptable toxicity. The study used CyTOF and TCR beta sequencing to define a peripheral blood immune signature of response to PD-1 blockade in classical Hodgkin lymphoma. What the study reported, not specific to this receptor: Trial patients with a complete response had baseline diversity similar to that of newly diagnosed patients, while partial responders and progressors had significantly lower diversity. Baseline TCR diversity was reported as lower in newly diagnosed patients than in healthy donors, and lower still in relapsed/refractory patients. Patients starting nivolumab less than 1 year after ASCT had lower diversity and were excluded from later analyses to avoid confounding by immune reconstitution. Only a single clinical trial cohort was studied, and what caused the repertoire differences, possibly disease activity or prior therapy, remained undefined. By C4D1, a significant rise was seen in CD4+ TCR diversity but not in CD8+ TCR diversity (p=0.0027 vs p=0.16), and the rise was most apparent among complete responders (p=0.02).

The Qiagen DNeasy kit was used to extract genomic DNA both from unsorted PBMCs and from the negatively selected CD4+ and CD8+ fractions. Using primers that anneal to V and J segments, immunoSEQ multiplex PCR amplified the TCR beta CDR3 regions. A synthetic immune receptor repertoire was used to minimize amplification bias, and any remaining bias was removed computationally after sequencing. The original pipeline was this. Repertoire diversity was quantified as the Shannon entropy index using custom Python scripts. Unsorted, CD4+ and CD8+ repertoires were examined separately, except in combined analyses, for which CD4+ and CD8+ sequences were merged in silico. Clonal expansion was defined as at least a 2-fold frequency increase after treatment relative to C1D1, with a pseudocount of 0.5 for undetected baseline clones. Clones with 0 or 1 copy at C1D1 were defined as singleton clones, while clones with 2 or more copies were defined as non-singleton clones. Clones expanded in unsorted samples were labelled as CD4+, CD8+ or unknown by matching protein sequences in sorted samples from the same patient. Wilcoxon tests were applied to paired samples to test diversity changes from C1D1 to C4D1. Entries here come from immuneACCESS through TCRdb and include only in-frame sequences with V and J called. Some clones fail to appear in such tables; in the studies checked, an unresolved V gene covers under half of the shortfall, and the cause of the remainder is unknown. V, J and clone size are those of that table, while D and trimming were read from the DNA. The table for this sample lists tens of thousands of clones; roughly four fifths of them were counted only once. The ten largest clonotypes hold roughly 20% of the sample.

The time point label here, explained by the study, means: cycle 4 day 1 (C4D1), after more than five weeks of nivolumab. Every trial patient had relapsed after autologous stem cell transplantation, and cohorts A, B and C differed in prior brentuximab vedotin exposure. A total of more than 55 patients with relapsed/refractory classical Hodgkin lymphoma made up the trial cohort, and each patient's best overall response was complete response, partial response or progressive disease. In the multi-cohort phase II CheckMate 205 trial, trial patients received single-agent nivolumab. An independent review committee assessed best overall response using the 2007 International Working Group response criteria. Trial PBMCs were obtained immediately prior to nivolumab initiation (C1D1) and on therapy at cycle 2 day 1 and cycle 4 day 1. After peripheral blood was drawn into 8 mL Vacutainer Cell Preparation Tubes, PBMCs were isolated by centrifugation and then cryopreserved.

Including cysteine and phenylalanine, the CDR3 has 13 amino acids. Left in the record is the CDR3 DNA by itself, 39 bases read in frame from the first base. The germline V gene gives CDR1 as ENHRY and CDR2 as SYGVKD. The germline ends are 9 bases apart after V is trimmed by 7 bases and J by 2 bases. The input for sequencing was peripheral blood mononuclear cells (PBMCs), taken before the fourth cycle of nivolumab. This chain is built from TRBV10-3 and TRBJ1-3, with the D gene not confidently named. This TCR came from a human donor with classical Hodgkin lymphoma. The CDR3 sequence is CAITEGAGNTIYF. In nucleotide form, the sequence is TGTGCCATCACCGAGGGAGCTGGAAACACCATATATTTT.